This TCR beta chain is drawn from a study of identical twins. In this sample, this clonotype turned up a few times. Germline CDR1 SNHLY, CDR2 FYNNEI. Trimming shortened V by 6 bases and J by 0 bases, and 8 bases separated the two germline ends. The CDR3 is 14 amino acids. In TCRdb, the 5' RACE reads were re-called with MiXCR into one record per CDR3 protein. The data show approximately 490,000 distinct CDR3 sequences, around 24% seen once. The same specimen was also included in a second study, on yellow fever vaccine responses in identical twins.

The source is a woman aged 18-30 years in good health. Sequenced input: CD4+ T cells sorted from blood. The chain links TRBV2 to TRBJ2-2, with D tentatively TRBD1 (5 bases). For the CDR3, the DNA is TGTGCCAGCAGACTGACAGCGAACACCGGGGAGCTGTTTTTT. Translated: CASRLTANTGELFF.